This T cell receptor (beta chain) was recovered during a study of cytomegalovirus exposure and HLA in healthy donors. The study drew the donors from its 120-subject validation cohort, separate from the roughly 700-subject first cohort. This table comes from immunoSEQ multiplex PCR, and its TCRdb copy is limited to in-frame clones, with some not included. There are around 60,000 clones in the sample; approximately 92% occur only once, and less than 4% lies in the top ten. V shed 4 bases and J shed 8 bases, with 16 bases lying between them. The CDR3 spans 14 residues. CDR1 is SGHRS and CDR2 is YFSETQ in the germline V gene.

The material sequenced was PBMCs. This chain joins TRBV5-1 and TRBJ2-1; D may be TRBD2 (6 bases). This receptor was obtained from a young man in good health and CMV-seronegative. In nucleotides, the CDR3 is TGCGCCAGCAGCCTGCGTTACAGGAGGGATGAGCAGTTCTTC. Translated: CASSLRYRRDEQFF. The whole variable domain, filled in from reference TRBV5-1 and TRBJ2-1, reads KAGVTQTPRYLIKTRGQQVTLSCSPISGHRSVSWYQQTPGQGLQFLFEYFSETQRNKGNFPGRFSGRQFSNSRSEMNVSTLELGDSALYLCASSLRYRRDEQFFGPGTRLTVL.